Shown below are 16 T cell receptor beta chains from a single sample sequenced in a study of neoadjuvant anti-PD-1 for oral cavity cancer. Sequencing used immunoSEQ multiplex PCR; TCRdb keeps in-frame clones, though not all of them. This sample has approximately 43,000 clones, with about three quarters found just once. The sample's time point: after neoadjuvant nivolumab, at surgical resection. Sequenced material: PBMCs, taken after nivolumab (anti-PD-1) treatment. The receptor set was obtained from a person between 40 and 85 years old with oral cavity squamous cell carcinoma.

Only a few counts were recorded for this clone. The V and J genes are TRBV13 and TRBJ1-1; 10 bases are shared with TRBD1. The ends lost 4 bases at V and 5 bases at J; junction bases unmatched: 7. The germline V gene encodes CDR1 PRHDT and CDR2 FYEKMQ (reference sequence). The CDR3 covers 15 residues. The CDR3 region has the DNA TGTGCCAGCAGCTCCATGACAGGGGGCTGGACTGAAGCTTTCTTT. It specifies CASSSMTGGWTEAFF.

The CDR3 region is CASSAGGRAQYF. The CDR3 DNA reads as TGCGCCAGCAGTGCTGGAGGAAGGGCCCAGTACTTC. The genes are TRBV10-1 and TRBJ2-5; perhaps TRBD2 as D (5 bases). Trimming cost V 4 bases and J 9 bases, with 12 bases left between them. CDR3 length: 12 residues. The germline gives CDR1 WNHNN, CDR2 SYGVQD (reference sequence).

The V gene is TRBV10-2, the J gene TRBJ2-3, with TRBD1 matching 8 bases. This CDR3 spans 16 amino acids. The germline V gene encodes CDR1 WSHSY and CDR2 SAAADI. After removal of 3 bases from V and 3 bases from J, the junction contained 8 bases not matched to a gene. CDR3 amino acids: CASSDRTGKSTDTQYF. CDR3 coding DNA: TGCGCCAGCAGTGACCGGACAGGGAAGAGTACAGATACGCAGTATTTT.

This chain uses TRBV27 with TRBJ1-4; a weak D match, TRBD1 (6 bases). The germline V and J ends were trimmed by 5 bases and 15 bases, with 19 bases remaining between them. The CDR3 covers 13 residues. Germline loops: CDR1 MNHEY, CDR2 SMNVEV (reference sequence). The DNA for the CDR3 is TGTGCCAGCAGTGGCAAAAGGGGGGATCTCTTGTTTTTT. This sequence encodes CASSGKRGDLLFF.

The CDR3 here is CASSYRDTFTGELFF. In DNA, the CDR3 is TGCGCCAGCAGCTATCGGGACACCTTCACCGGGGAGCTGTTTTTT. The chain recombines TRBV5-1 with TRBJ2-2, with D possibly being TRBD1 (6 bases). The CDR3 spans 15 residues. CDR1 SGHRS and CDR2 YFSETQ come from the germline V gene. The germline V and J ends were trimmed by 3 bases and 4 bases, with 13 bases remaining between them.

The rearrangement links TRBV11-2 to TRBJ1-1; the D gene is possibly TRBD1 (5 bases). The CDR3 has 13 amino acids. Germline V gene lookup returns CDR1 SGHAT and CDR2 FQNNGV. V shed 1 base and J shed 3 bases, with 6 bases lying between them. The CDR3 coding sequence is TGTGCCAGCAGCTTAGTCAGGGACACTGAAGCTTTCTTT. Amino acids: CASSLVRDTEAFF.

The chain is built from TRBV9 and TRBJ2-7; a possible D gene is TRBD1 (6 bases). The CDR3 covers 15 residues. CDR1 is SGDLS and CDR2 is YYNGEE in the germline V gene. V dropped 9 bases and J dropped 3 bases, with 22 bases sitting between them. CDR3 amino acids: CATPSSVGGDYEQYF. The CDR3 coding sequence is TGTGCCACCCCATCTTCTGTAGGGGGAGACTACGAGCAGTACTTC.

The gene calls are TRBV29-1 and TRBJ2-1, with TRBD1 identical over 11 bases. V lost 6 bases, J lost 9 bases, and 13 bases stayed unmatched. The CDR3 has 15 amino acids. Looked up from germline, CDR1 is SQVTM and CDR2 is ANQGSEA. The CDR3 loop reads CSVVGQGVQQTEQFF. CDR3 coding DNA: TGCAGCGTAGTGGGACAGGGGGTACAACAGACTGAGCAGTTCTTC.

This rearrangement joins TRBV6-1 to TRBJ1-1, with D uncertain. Trimming left V 2 bases short and J 5 bases short, with 9 bases between. The CDR3 loop spans 13 amino acids. Germline V gene data show CDR1 as MNHNS and CDR2 as SASEGT. CDR3 coding DNA: TGTGCCAGCAGTGAACGGGGAAGGACTGAAGCTTTCTTT. It specifies CASSERGRTEAFF.

V usage is TRBV2 and J usage is TRBJ1-5, with D unresolved. The germline gives CDR1 SNHLY, CDR2 FYNNEI. Trimming took 6 bases from V and 5 from J, leaving 8 bases between them. This CDR3 has 12 amino acids. The CDR3 sequence: CASRAGYQPQHF. CDR3 nucleotides: TGTGCCAGCAGGGCAGGTTATCAGCCCCAGCATTTT.

This clone was found a few times. The rearrangement uses TRBV11-2 and TRBJ1-2, with 9 bases fitting TRBD1. There are 13 residues in the CDR3. CDR1 is SGHAT and CDR2 is FQNNGV in the germline V gene. J gave up 6 bases and V 3 bases, and 2 bases lay outside the gene matches. In DNA, the CDR3 is TGTGCCAGCAGCTTGGGACAGGGAGATGGCTACACCTTC. Amino acid sequence: CASSLGQGDGYTF.

V usage is TRBV5-1 and J usage is TRBJ2-7; 7 nucleotides align to TRBD1. The V segment lost 1 base and the J segment 3 bases; nucleotides outside the gene matches: 4. The V gene's germline CDR1 is SGHRS and CDR2 YFSETQ. The CDR3 has 14 amino acids. CDR3 protein: CASSLRGGRYEQYF. CDR3 DNA: TGCGCCAGCAGCTTGAGAGGGGGCCGCTACGAGCAGTACTTC. The full variable domain, with the rest looked up from reference TRBV5-1 and TRBJ2-7, is KAGVTQTPRYLIKTRGQQVTLSCSPISGHRSVSWYQQTPGQGLQFLFEYFSETQRNKGNFPGRFSGRQFSNSRSEMNVSTLELGDSALYLCASSLRGGRYEQYFGPGTRLTVT.

This clone has a handful of counts. The rearrangement joins TRBV6-4 to TRBJ2-1; 9 nucleotides align to TRBD2. From germline, CDR1 is MRHNA and CDR2 SNTAGT. This CDR3 spans 14 amino acids. With V trimmed by 6 bases and J by 4 bases, 4 bases remained unmatched. The DNA of the CDR3 is TGTGCCAGCAGAGTCCTAGCGGGGTACAATGAGCAGTTCTTC. The encoded protein is CASRVLAGYNEQFF.

The gene calls are TRBV10-3 and TRBJ1-5; the D is unclear. The germline V gene encodes CDR1 ENHRY and CDR2 SYGVKD. The CDR3 contains 13 residues. V lost 7 bases and J lost 3, with 10 bases in between. CDR3: CAITQSYNQPQHF. DNA of the CDR3: TGTGCCATCACCCAGAGTTACAATCAGCCCCAGCATTTT.

The CDR3 DNA is TGTGCCAGCAGCCCACCGGGACAGGGAAAGGACACTGAAGCTTTCTTT. Translation gives CASSPPGQGKDTEAFF. J is TRBJ1-1 and V is TRBV4-2; 9 bases are shared with TRBD1. Germline V gives CDR1 LGHNA, CDR2 YNFKEQ. The CDR3 covers 16 residues. The V segment lost 4 bases and the J segment 3 bases; nucleotides outside the gene matches: 9.

As DNA, the CDR3 is TGTGCCTCTTCCTCTGGGGGCGGCTACACCTTC. Translating it yields CASSSGGGYTF. The V gene is TRBV6-6, the J gene TRBJ1-2, with D perhaps TRBD1 (6 bases). The CDR3 has 11 residues. The V gene's germline CDR1 is MNHNY and CDR2 SVGAGI (reference sequence). Trimming left V 11 bases short and J 8 bases short, with 15 bases between.